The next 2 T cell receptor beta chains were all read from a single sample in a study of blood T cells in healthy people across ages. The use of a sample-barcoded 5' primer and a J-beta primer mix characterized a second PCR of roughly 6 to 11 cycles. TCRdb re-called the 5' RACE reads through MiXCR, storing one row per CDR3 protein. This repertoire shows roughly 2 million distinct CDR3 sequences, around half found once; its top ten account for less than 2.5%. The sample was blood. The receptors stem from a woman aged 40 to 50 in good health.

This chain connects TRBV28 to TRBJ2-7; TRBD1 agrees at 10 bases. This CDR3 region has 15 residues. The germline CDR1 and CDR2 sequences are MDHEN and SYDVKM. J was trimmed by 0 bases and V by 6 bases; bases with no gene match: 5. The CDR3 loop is CASRAGQGGSYEQYF. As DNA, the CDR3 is TGTGCCAGCAGAGCAGGACAGGGGGGCTCCTACGAGCAGTACTTC. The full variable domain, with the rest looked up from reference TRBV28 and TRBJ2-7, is DVKVTQSSRYLVKRTGEKVFLECVQDMDHENMFWYRQDPGLGLRLIYFSYDVKMKEKGDIPEGYSVSREKKERFSLILESASTNQTSMYLCASRAGQGGSYEQYFGPGTRLTVT.

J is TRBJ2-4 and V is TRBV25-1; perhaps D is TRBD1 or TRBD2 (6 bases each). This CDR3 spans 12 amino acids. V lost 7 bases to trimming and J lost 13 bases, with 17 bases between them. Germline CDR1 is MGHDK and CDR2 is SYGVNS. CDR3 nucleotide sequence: TGTGCCAGCACCGACGGGGGCGCGGGACAGTACTTC. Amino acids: CASTDGGAGQYF.